Below, 6 T cell receptor beta chains from the same sample are listed, as sequenced in a study of memory CD4+ T cells and cytomegalovirus serostatus (dated by TCRdb to about 2019). The library was built by means of the immunoSEQ multiplex PCR assay. TCRdb carries this immuneACCESS record with in-frame sequences only. Its versions omit some clonotypes, under half of them owing to an unresolved V gene in the studies checked, with the rest unexplained. Present in this sample are tens of thousands of clones, about three quarters of which were seen just once. 2.6% of the sample comes from the top ten. Single viable CD3+CD4+CD8-CD45RO+ cells were sorted as memory CD4+ T cells on a FACSAria II. Sample: memory CD4+ T cells from blood. The receptors here all came from an adult in good health and CMV-seropositive.

The rearrangement uses TRBV19 and TRBJ2-7; tentative D call: TRBD2 (7 bases). The V end lost 5 bases, the J end lost 8 bases, and 19 bases lay between the germline ends. The CDR3 runs 14 residues. Germline V lookup: CDR1 LNHDA, CDR2 SQIVND (reference sequence). Written as DNA, the CDR3 is TGTGCCAGTAGTCCGGGGGCGGGAGCCTCAAAGCAGTACTTC. This gives the protein CASSPGAGASKQYF.

The rearrangement uses TRBV6-1 and TRBJ2-1; possibly TRBD2 for D (6 bases). This CDR3 spans 16 amino acids. CDR1 MNHNS and CDR2 SASEGT come from the germline V gene. Trimming pared 4 bases from V and 0 bases from J, leaving 13 bases between. The CDR3 nucleotides read TGTGCCAGCAGTGCAAGGACGGGACTCTCCTACAATGAGCAGTTCTTC. Protein sequence: CASSARTGLSYNEQFF.

The rearrangement uses TRBV5-1 and TRBJ2-2; D ambiguous. This CDR3 is 14 amino acids long. The V end was cut by 5 bases, the J end by 6 bases, with 14 bases between. The germline gives CDR1 SGHRS, CDR2 YFSETQ. CDR3 nucleotides: TGCGCCAGCAGACCTATGCTAGAAGCCGGGGAGCTGTTTTTT. It yields the protein CASRPMLEAGELFF.

The V gene is TRBV4-3, the J gene TRBJ2-1; 8 bases are shared with TRBD2. Germline V gives CDR1 LGHNA, CDR2 YSLEER. The CDR3 runs to 18 residues. The trim removed 0 bases at V and 10 bases at J, leaving 17 bases unmatched. The CDR3 bases are TGCGCCAGCAGCCAAGATCCGGTAAATAGCGGGAAGTTCGAAGAGCAGTTCTTC. Encoded protein: CASSQDPVNSGKFEEQFF.

The chain recombines TRBV11-1 with TRBJ1-1, with 10 positions matching TRBD1. The CDR3 contains 17 residues. V was clipped by 6 bases and J by 4 bases; unmatched bases: 14. CDR1 is SGHAT, CDR2 FQDESV, per germline (reference sequence). CDR3 in amino acids: CASRDTLTGGLGTEAFF. In DNA, the CDR3 is TGTGCCAGCAGAGATACCTTGACAGGGGGCCTGGGCACTGAAGCTTTCTTT. Drawing the rest from reference TRBV11-1 and TRBJ1-1, the complete variable domain is EAEVAQSPRYKITEKSQAVAFWCDPISGHATLYWYRQILGQGPELLVQFQDESVVDDSQLPKDRFSAERLKGVDSTLKIQPAELGDSAMYLCASRDTLTGGLGTEAFFGQGTRLTVV.

The chain has TRBV28 and TRBJ2-6; maybe TRBD2 (8 bases). The germline gives CDR1 MDHEN, CDR2 SYDVKM. Trimming took off 4 bases at V and 0 bases at J, with 28 bases between the two ends. The CDR3 covers 22 residues. The CDR3 is CASSSGRGQGDWALSGANVLTF. The CDR3 DNA reads as TGTGCCAGCAGTTCCGGGAGGGGGCAGGGGGACTGGGCTCTCTCTGGGGCCAACGTCCTGACTTTC. The whole variable domain, filled in from reference TRBV28 and TRBJ2-6, reads DVKVTQSSRYLVKRTGEKVFLECVQDMDHENMFWYRQDPGLGLRLIYFSYDVKMKEKGDIPEGYSVSREKKERFSLILESASTNQTSMYLCASSSGRGQGDWALSGANVLTFGAGSRLTVL.